The clone carrying this T cell receptor (beta chain) was picked up one time. Antigen unknown. This sample was taken from a study of OX40 agonist ivuxolimab in advanced cancers. Findings and limits, study-wide: Among T cells, CD8+ cells averaged more expanded clones than CD4+ cells.

Germline CDR1 and CDR2: MDHEN and SYDVKM. The V end was cut by 6 bases, the J end by 0 bases, with 15 bases between. There are 16 residues in the CDR3. Sequenced by immunoSEQ multiplex PCR; TCRdb stores in-frame clones only, minus some. There are tens of thousands of clones in the sample; 85% to 90% occur only once, and approximately 4% lies in the top ten. The rearrangement uses TRBV28 and TRBJ2-1, with a possible D match to TRBD2 (6 bases). The starting material was CD4+ or CD8+ T cells sorted from blood, obtained in a trial of the OX40 agonist ivuxolimab. The sequence was collected from an adult with an advanced solid tumor such as melanoma, head and neck, liver or kidney cancer. DNA of the CDR3: TGTGCCAGCAGCCCTCCTGGGGGAGGCTCCTACAATGAGCAGTTCTTC. This gives the protein CASSPPGGGSYNEQFF.